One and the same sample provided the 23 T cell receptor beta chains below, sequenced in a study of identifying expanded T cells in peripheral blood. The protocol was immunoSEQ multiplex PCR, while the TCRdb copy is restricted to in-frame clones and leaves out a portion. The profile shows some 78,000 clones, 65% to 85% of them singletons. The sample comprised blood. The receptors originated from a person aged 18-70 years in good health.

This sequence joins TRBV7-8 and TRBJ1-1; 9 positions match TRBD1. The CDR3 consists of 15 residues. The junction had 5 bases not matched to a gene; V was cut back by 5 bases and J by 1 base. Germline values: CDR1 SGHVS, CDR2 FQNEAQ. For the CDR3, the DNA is TGTGCCAGCAGCCAAATGGGACAGGGGAACACTGAAGCTTTCTTT. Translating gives CASSQMGQGNTEAFF.

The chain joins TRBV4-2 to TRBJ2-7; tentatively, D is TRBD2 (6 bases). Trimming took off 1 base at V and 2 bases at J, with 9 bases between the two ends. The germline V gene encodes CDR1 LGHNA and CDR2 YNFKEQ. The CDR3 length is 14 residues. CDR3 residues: CASSQVAATYEQYF. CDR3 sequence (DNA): TGTGCCAGCAGCCAAGTAGCGGCTACCTACGAGCAGTACTTC.

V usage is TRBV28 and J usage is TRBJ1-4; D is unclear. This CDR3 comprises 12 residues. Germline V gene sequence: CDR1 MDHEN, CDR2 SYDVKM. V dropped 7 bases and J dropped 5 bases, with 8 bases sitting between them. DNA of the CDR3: TGTGCCAGCAAAGGGCAGAATGAAAAACTGTTTTTT. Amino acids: CASKGQNEKLFF.

CDR3 nucleotide sequence: TGTGCCAGTAGTATCCTAAGGGGCCGGGCAGATACGCAGTATTTT. This gives the protein CASSILRGRADTQYF. The gene calls are TRBV19 and TRBJ2-3; TRBD1 might be the D (5 bases). CDR1 is LNHDA, CDR2 SQIVND, per germline (reference sequence). The CDR3 loop spans 15 amino acids. V gave up 3 bases and J gave up 4 bases, with 14 bases separating them.

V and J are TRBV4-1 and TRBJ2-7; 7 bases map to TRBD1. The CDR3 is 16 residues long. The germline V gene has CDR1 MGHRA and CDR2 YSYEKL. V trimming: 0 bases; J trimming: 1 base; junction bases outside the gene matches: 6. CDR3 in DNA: TGCGCCAGCAGCCAAGAAGATCACAGGGGTTCCTACGAGCAGTACTTC. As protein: CASSQEDHRGSYEQYF.

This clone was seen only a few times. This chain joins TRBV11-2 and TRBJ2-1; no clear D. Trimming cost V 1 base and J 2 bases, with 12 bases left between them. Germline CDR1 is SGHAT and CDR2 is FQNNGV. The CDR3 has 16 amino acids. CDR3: CASSLVGDRPYNEQFF. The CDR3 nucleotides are TGTGCCAGCAGCTTAGTAGGCGATCGACCCTACAATGAGCAGTTCTTC.

CDR3 sequence reads: CASSVETSGRNEQFF. Written as DNA, the CDR3 is TGTGCCAGCAGCGTTGAGACTAGCGGGAGAAATGAGCAGTTCTTC. This chain connects TRBV14 to TRBJ2-1; 12 positions agree with TRBD2. This CDR3 is 15 amino acids long. Germline V CDR1 and CDR2: SGHDN, FVKESK. J was trimmed by 7 bases and V by 5 bases; bases with no gene match: 6.

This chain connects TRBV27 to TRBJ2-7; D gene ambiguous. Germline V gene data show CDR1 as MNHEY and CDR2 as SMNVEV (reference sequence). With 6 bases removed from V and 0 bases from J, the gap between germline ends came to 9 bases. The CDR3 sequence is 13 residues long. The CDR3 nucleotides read TGTGCCAGCAGAACTTGGAGCTCCTACGAGCAGTACTTC. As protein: CASRTWSSYEQYF.

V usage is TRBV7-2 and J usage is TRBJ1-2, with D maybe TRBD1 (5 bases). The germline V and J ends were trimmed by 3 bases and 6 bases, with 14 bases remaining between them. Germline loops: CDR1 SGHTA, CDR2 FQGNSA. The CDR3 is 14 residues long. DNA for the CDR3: TGTGCCAGCAGCTTCGGGGGAAGCATGGATGGCTACACCTTC. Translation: CASSFGGSMDGYTF.

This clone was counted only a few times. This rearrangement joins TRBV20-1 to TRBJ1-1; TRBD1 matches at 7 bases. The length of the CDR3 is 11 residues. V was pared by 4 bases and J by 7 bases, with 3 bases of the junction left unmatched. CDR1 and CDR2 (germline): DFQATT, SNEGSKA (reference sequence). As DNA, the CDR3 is TGCAGTGCTATCCGGACAGGTGAAGCTTTCTTT. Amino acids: CSAIRTGEAFF.

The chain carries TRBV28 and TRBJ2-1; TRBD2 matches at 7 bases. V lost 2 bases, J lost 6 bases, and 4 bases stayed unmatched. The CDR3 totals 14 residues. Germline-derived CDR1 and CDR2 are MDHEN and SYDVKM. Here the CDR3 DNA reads TGTGCCAGCAGTTTAAGCGGGATTGTCAATGAGCAGTTCTTC. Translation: CASSLSGIVNEQFF.

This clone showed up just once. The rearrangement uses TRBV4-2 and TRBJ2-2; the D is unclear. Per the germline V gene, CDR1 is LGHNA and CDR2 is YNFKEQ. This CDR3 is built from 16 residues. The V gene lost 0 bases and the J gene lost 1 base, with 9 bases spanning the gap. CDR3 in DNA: TGTGCCAGCAGCCAAGATTGGATAGGGAACACCGGGGAGCTGTTTTTT. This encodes CASSQDWIGNTGELFF.

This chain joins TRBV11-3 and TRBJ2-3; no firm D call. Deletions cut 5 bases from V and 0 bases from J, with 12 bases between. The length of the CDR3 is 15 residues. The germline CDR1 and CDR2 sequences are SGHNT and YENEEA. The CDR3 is CASSQLVGSTDTQYF. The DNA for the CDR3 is TGTGCCAGCAGCCAATTAGTCGGAAGCACAGATACGCAGTATTTT.

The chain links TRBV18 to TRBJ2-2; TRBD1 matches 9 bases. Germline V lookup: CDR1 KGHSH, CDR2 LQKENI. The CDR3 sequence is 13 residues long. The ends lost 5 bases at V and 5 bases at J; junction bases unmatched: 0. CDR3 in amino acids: CASSGTGTGELFF. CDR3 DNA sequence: TGTGCCAGCTCAGGGACAGGGACCGGGGAGCTGTTTTTT.

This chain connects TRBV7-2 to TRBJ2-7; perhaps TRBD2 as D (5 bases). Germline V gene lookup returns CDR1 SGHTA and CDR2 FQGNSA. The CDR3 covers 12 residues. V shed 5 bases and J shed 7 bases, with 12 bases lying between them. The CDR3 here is CASSQTRGEQYF. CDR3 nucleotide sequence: TGTGCCAGCAGCCAGACCCGGGGAGAGCAGTACTTC.

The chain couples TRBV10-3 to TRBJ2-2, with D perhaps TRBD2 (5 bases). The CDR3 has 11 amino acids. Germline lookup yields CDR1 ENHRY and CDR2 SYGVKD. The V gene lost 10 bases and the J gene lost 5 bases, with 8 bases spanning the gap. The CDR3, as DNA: TGTGCCACGTCGGGGACCGGGGAGCTGTTTTTT. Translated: CATSGTGELFF.

CDR3 protein: CASNLPGTGDNEQFF. The DNA for the CDR3 is TGTGCCAGCAACCTACCCGGGACAGGGGACAATGAGCAGTTCTTC. This chain connects TRBV7-9 to TRBJ2-1, with 10 nucleotides matching TRBD1. Germline trimming cut 7 bases from V and 5 bases from J; bases unmatched to any gene: 8. The CDR3 is made up of 15 amino acids. Germline-derived CDR1 and CDR2 are SEHNR and FQNEAQ (reference sequence).

The CDR3 nucleotides are TGTGCCAGCAGTTGGACGGACACCGGGGAGCTGTTTTTT. Its translation: CASSWTDTGELFF. The chain carries TRBV7-3 and TRBJ2-2; the D is unclear. V lost 6 bases to trimming and J lost 3 bases, with 8 bases between them. The V gene's germline CDR1 is SGHTA and CDR2 FQGTGA. The CDR3 contains 13 residues.

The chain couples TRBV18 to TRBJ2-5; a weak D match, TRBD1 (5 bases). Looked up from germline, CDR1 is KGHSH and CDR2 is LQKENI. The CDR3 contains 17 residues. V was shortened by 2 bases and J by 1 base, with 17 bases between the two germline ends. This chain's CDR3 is CASSPRVGQALQETQYF. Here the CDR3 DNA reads TGTGCCAGCTCACCAAGGGTGGGGCAGGCCCTCCAAGAGACCCAGTACTTC. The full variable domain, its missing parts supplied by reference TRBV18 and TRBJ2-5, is NAGVMQNPRHLVRRRGQEARLRCSPMKGHSHVYWYRQLPEEGLKFMVYLQKENIIDESGMPKERFSAEFPKEGPSILRIQQVVRGDSAAYFCASSPRVGQALQETQYFGPGTRLLVL.

The CDR3 here is CASSPDGVGEGYTF. The CDR3 DNA reads TGTGCCAGCAGCCCCGACGGGGTCGGGGAGGGCTACACCTTC. The chain combines TRBV7-9 with TRBJ1-2; D not certain. V was pared by 5 bases and J by 8 bases, with 18 bases between. Germline V CDR1 and CDR2: SEHNR, FQNEAQ (reference sequence). The CDR3 covers 14 residues.

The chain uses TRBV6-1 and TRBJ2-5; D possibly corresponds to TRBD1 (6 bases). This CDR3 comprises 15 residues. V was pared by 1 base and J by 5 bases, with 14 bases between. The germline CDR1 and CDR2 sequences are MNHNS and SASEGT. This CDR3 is CASSEGWGRSETQYF. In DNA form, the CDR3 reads TGTGCCAGCAGTGAAGGCTGGGGGCGATCGGAGACCCAGTACTTC.

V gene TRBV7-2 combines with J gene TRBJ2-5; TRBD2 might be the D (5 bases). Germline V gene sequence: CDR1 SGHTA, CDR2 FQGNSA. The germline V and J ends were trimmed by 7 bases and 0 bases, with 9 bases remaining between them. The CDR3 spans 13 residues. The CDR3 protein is CASTPGNQETQYF. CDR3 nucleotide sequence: TGTGCCAGCACTCCGGGAAACCAAGAGACCCAGTACTTC.

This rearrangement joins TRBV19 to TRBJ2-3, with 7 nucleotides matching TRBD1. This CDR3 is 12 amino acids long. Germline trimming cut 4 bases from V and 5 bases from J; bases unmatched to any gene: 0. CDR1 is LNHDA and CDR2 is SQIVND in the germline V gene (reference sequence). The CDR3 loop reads CASSTGGDTQYF. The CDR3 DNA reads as TGTGCCAGTAGTACAGGGGGAGATACGCAGTATTTT.